This T cell receptor beta chain was captured by sequencing in a study of early T cells in non-severe SARS-CoV-2 infection. Whole-study context: Unpaired chains resulted from sequencing bulk RNA of unsorted whole blood.

Unique molecular identifiers were added to individual cDNA molecules. In TCRdb, the 5' RACE reads were re-called with MiXCR into one record per CDR3 protein. The data show tens of thousands of distinct CDR3 sequences, approximately 13% seen once. With respect to this clonotype: The antigen is unknown.

Study outcomes and limitations: Anti-spike CD8 responses were favored by VDJdb matching, which missed private and CD4 specificities.

In germline, CDR1 is LGHNT, CDR2 FRNRAP. There are 11 residues in the CDR3. The V end lost 5 bases, the J end lost 4 bases, and 6 bases lay between the germline ends. The clonotype was recovered from an adult who was a healthcare worker with PCR-confirmed SARS-CoV-2 infection or an uninfected control (not recorded which). The sample consisted of whole blood. V is TRBV12-5 and J is TRBJ2-7; D is undetermined. This CDR3 reads CASGPQYEQYF. The DNA of the CDR3 is TGTGCTAGTGGTCCCCAGTACGAGCAGTACTTC.